This T cell receptor (beta chain) was profiled in a study of OX40 agonist ivuxolimab in advanced cancers. Germline V lookup: CDR1 ENHRY, CDR2 SYGVKD. V lost 3 bases and J 2 bases, leaving 15 bases between the germline ends. CDR3 length: 16 amino acids. The protocol was immunoSEQ multiplex PCR, while the TCRdb copy is restricted to in-frame clones and leaves out a portion. The top ten hold 1.9% of the sample, which has roughly 60,000 clones, roughly 80% seen once. This TCR was sampled from an adult with an advanced solid tumor such as melanoma, head and neck, liver or kidney cancer. Specimen: CD4+ or CD8+ T cells sorted from blood, collected in a trial of the OX40 agonist ivuxolimab. This chain uses TRBV10-3 with TRBJ2-3; the D gene is possibly TRBD2 (6 bases). The CDR3 here is CAISDSIWDSTDTQYF. Here the CDR3 DNA reads TGTGCCATCAGTGACAGCATATGGGACTCCACAGATACGCAGTATTTT.